These T cell receptor beta chains were read from a single sample in a study of regulatory T cells in long-lasting Graves disease. TCRdb independently ran MiXCR on the multiplex PCR reads; one entry per CDR3 protein. The sample gives approximately 470,000 distinct CDR3 sequences, around 15% of which show up once; more than 10% is in the top ten. Another study also made use of these data, one on T cells in Graves' hyperthyroidism and ophthalmopathy.

Sequenced material: peripheral blood mononuclear cells (PBMCs), taken at new diagnosis, from a patient treated with antithyroid drugs. These receptors originate from a man aged 35 to 55 with Graves disease. The CDR3 runs from the conserved cysteine through the conserved F or W. The D gene is left open where the match is weak. A row's size may be missing; if present it is once, few, many or a size class.

j_gene,abundance,d_gene,v_gene,CDR3aa,CDR3nt
TRBJ1-2,many,-,TRBV9,CASSVEAGRHTF,TGTGCCAGCAGCGTAGAGGCAGGGAGACACACCTTC
TRBJ1-1,few,-,TRBV18,CASSPGAGMNTEAFF,TGTGCCAGCTCACCAGGAGCAGGCATGAACACTGAAGCTTTCTTT
TRBJ1-5,-,-,TRBV12-3/TRBV12-4,CASSLDVLVMPQHF,TGTGCCAGCAGTTTGGACGTCCTCGTCATGCCCCAGCATTTT
TRBJ2-1,many,TRBD1,TRBV27,CASSLLRTGGHNEQFF,TGTGCCAGCAGTTTATTGCGGACAGGGGGACACAATGAGCAGTTCTTC
TRBJ2-1,once,TRBD2,TRBV24-1,CATSDSTGTSGRAYYNEQFF,TGTGCCACCAGTGATTCCACCGGGACTAGCGGGAGGGCCTACTACAATGAGCAGTTCTTC
TRBJ2-5,many,-,TRBV12-3/TRBV12-4,CASTSGTSRRGTQYF,TGTGCCAGCACTTCCGGGACCTCCCGTCGAGGGACCCAGTACTTC
TRBJ2-1,many,TRBD2,TRBV7-3,CATSKREGSYNEQFF,TGTGCCACCTCTAAGCGGGAGGGCTCCTACAATGAGCAGTTCTTC
TRBJ2-1,-,-,TRBV6-2/TRBV6-3,CASSVSPEQFF,TGTGCCAGCAGTGTGAGTCCTGAGCAGTTCTTC
TRBJ2-3,few,-,TRBV10-3,CAISESPPGADTQYF,TGTGCCATCAGTGAATCCCCCCCCGGGGCGGATACGCAGTATTTT
TRBJ2-3,many,-,TRBV28,CASSVTSPYTQYF,TGTGCCAGCAGTGTGACATCCCCATATACGCAGTATTTT
TRBJ2-7,many,-,TRBV28,CASSFLLESEQYF,TGTGCCAGCAGTTTTCTGCTCGAGTCCGAGCAGTACTTC
TRBJ2-5,many,TRBD1,TRBV7-9,CASSSRTGAQETQYF,TGTGCCAGCAGCTCCCGGACAGGGGCCCAAGAGACCCAGTACTTC
TRBJ2-7,few,TRBD2,TRBV20-1,CSAKKTSGPYEQYF,TGCAGTGCTAAGAAGACTAGCGGACCCTACGAGCAGTACTTC
TRBJ1-3,-,-,TRBV10-3,CAISFDSSGNTIYF,TGTGCCATCAGCTTTGACAGCTCTGGAAACACCATATATTTT
TRBJ1-1,few,-,TRBV29-1,CSVVGHRAINTEAFF,TGCAGCGTTGTGGGGCACAGGGCTATTAACACTGAAGCTTTCTTT
TRBJ1-5,many,-,TRBV12-3/TRBV12-4,CASSPGAGENQPQHF,TGTGCCAGCAGTCCCGGGGCAGGGGAGAATCAGCCCCAGCATTTT
TRBJ2-7,many,-,TRBV12-3/TRBV12-4,CASNLDRAYEQYF,TGTGCCAGCAACCTAGACAGAGCCTACGAGCAGTACTTC
TRBJ2-3,many,-,TRBV27,CASNPGGRYTDTQYF,TGTGCCAGCAACCCAGGGGGGAGGTACACAGATACGCAGTATTTT
TRBJ1-4,few,-,TRBV12-3/TRBV12-4,CASSLSSGGTDEKLFF,TGTGCCAGCAGTTTATCTTCCGGGGGAACGGATGAAAAACTGTTTTTT